The 24 T cell receptor beta chains presented below share a single source sample, sequenced in a study of cytomegalovirus exposure and HLA in healthy donors. Both 60 Vbeta primers and 13 Jbeta primers went into the PCR. TCRdb's copy holds only in-frame clones and misses some; the assay was immunoSEQ multiplex PCR. This table holds around 160,000 clones, over 75% found once. Sequences were obtained from PBMCs. These TCRs come from a human donor in good health.

The chain combines TRBV5-1 with TRBJ2-3, with 8 bases identical to TRBD2. From germline, CDR1 is SGHRS and CDR2 YFSETQ. The ends lost 6 bases at V and 2 bases at J; junction bases unmatched: 8. CDR3 length: 15 amino acids. The CDR3 region is CASTSGTSATDTQYF. The DNA of the CDR3 is TGCGCCAGCACCTCCGGGACTAGTGCCACAGATACGCAGTATTTT.

The V call is TRBV6-5, the J call TRBJ2-2, with unresolved D. The CDR3 consists of 13 residues. Trimming cost V 5 bases and J 1 base, with 5 bases left between them. In germline, CDR1 is MNHEY, CDR2 SVGAGI. CDR3 in DNA: TGTGCCAGCAGTCGACTGAACACCGGGGAGCTGTTTTTT. Encoded protein: CASSRLNTGELFF.

This sequence joins TRBV2 and TRBJ2-7; TRBD1 agrees at 9 bases. The length of the CDR3 is 14 residues. With V trimmed by 6 bases and J by 3 bases, 6 bases remained unmatched. The germline gives CDR1 SNHLY, CDR2 FYNNEI. For the CDR3, the DNA is TGTGCCAGCAGGAAGGGACAGGGAGGCTACGAGCAGTACTTC. It translates to CASRKGQGGYEQYF.

The chain recombines TRBV27 with TRBJ2-1; 10 positions match TRBD2. V shed 3 bases and J 10 bases; nucleotides not matched to a gene: 3. Germline V CDR1 and CDR2: MNHEY, SMNVEV (reference sequence). The CDR3 totals 13 residues. CDR3 sequence (DNA): TGTGCCAGCAGTTTTGGGGGACTAGCGGAGCAGTTCTTC. Its translation is CASSFGGLAEQFF.

J is TRBJ2-3 and V is TRBV7-6; 13 bases match TRBD2. V lost 5 bases to trimming and J lost 6 bases; unmatched junction nucleotides: 2. The V gene's germline CDR1 is SGHVS and CDR2 FNYEAQ. This CDR3 region has 14 residues. CDR3 amino acids: CASSQTSGGDTQYF. In DNA, the CDR3 is TGTGCCAGCAGCCAGACTAGCGGGGGGGATACGCAGTATTTT.

The chain joins TRBV27 to TRBJ1-5; D gene unclear. V lost 3 bases and J lost 1, with 10 bases in between. The CDR3 is 15 residues long. Germline CDR1 reads MNHEY; CDR2 reads SMNVEV (reference sequence). The CDR3, as DNA: TGTGCCAGCAGTTTGTCGGGTTGGAGCAATCAGCCCCAGCATTTT. Protein sequence: CASSLSGWSNQPQHF.

The chain carries TRBV11-3 and TRBJ1-1, with 7 bases fitting TRBD1. The CDR3 totals 14 residues. V gave up 5 bases and J gave up 2 bases; unmatched junction bases: 5. The V gene's germline CDR1 is SGHNT and CDR2 YENEEA. As DNA, the CDR3 is TGTGCCAGCAGCCATACAGGGGACAACACTGAAGCTTTCTTT. Translated, it gives CASSHTGDNTEAFF.

The genes are TRBV7-9 and TRBJ2-7; maybe TRBD1 (7 bases). Germline V CDR1 and CDR2: SEHNR, FQNEAQ (reference sequence). The ends were cut back, 5 bases at V and 7 bases at J, with 18 bases in the middle. This CDR3 is built from 14 residues. CDR3: CASSRRARGEEQYF. The CDR3 bases are TGTGCCAGCAGCCGCCGGGCCAGGGGGGAGGAGCAGTACTTC. The full variable domain, completed using reference TRBV7-9 and TRBJ2-7, is DTGVSQNPRHKITKRGQNVTFRCDPISEHNRLYWYRQTLGQGPEFLTYFQNEAQLEKSRLLSDRFSAERPKGSFSTLEIQRTEQGDSAMYLCASSRRARGEEQYFGPGTRLTVT.

This clone was seen a handful of times. This chain joins TRBV5-1 and TRBJ1-1; TRBD1 is a possible D gene (6 bases). The CDR3 has 14 amino acids. From germline, CDR1 is SGHRS and CDR2 YFSETQ. V lost 2 bases and J lost 0, with 8 bases in between. The CDR3 is CASSFRTVNTEAFF. The CDR3 DNA sequence: TGCGCCAGCAGCTTCAGGACAGTGAACACTGAAGCTTTCTTT.

The gene calls are TRBV27 and TRBJ2-1; possibly TRBD2 for D (6 bases). The V end lost 3 bases, the J end lost 0 bases, and 15 bases lay between the germline ends. The CDR3 is made up of 17 amino acids. Germline V gene sequence: CDR1 MNHEY, CDR2 SMNVEV (reference sequence). CDR3 bases: TGTGCCAGCAGTTTGGATAGCGGAGGTTTCTCCTACAATGAGCAGTTCTTC. This translates into CASSLDSGGFSYNEQFF.

The V and J genes are TRBV2 and TRBJ2-1; 8 bases are a match to TRBD1. Germline CDR1 is SNHLY and CDR2 is FYNNEI. V lost 6 bases to trimming and J lost 4 bases; unmatched junction nucleotides: 5. This CDR3 is 14 amino acids long. CDR3 sequence: CASRKDRAYNEQFF. The CDR3 nucleotides read TGTGCCAGCAGAAAGGACAGGGCGTACAATGAGCAGTTCTTC.

The chain recombines TRBV5-4 with TRBJ2-1, with 9 positions matching TRBD1. Germline lookup yields CDR1 SGHNT and CDR2 YYREEE (reference sequence). This CDR3 has 16 amino acids. J was trimmed by 2 bases and V by 1 base; bases with no gene match: 4. CDR3 region: CASSLKTGGPYNEQFF. In DNA, the CDR3 is TGTGCCAGCAGCTTGAAGACAGGGGGACCCTACAATGAGCAGTTCTTC.

The chain is built from TRBV9 and TRBJ2-3; 10 bases are a match to TRBD2. After removal of 0 bases from V and 6 bases from J, the junction contained 7 bases not matched to a gene. The CDR3 length is 16 residues. Germline CDR1 reads SGDLS; CDR2 reads YYNGEE. This CDR3 is CASSVVTSGPQDTQYF. Written as DNA, the CDR3 is TGTGCCAGCAGCGTAGTGACTAGCGGGCCCCAGGATACGCAGTATTTT.

This chain links TRBV7-9 with TRBJ2-7, with D possibly being TRBD2 (6 bases). The V and J ends lost 5 bases and 1 base respectively, with 21 bases between them. This CDR3 is 17 amino acids long. Per the germline V gene, CDR1 is SEHNR and CDR2 is FQNEAQ (reference sequence). CDR3 region: CASSDPSERGASYEQYF. The DNA of the CDR3 is TGTGCCAGCAGCGACCCTAGCGAAAGAGGAGCATCCTACGAGCAGTACTTC. Based on the CDR3 plus reference TRBV7-9 and TRBJ2-7, the full variable domain is DTGVSQNPRHKITKRGQNVTFRCDPISEHNRLYWYRQTLGQGPEFLTYFQNEAQLEKSRLLSDRFSAERPKGSFSTLEIQRTEQGDSAMYLCASSDPSERGASYEQYFGPGTRLTVT.

The chain recombines TRBV10-3 with TRBJ2-7; 9 bases line up with TRBD1. Per the germline V gene, CDR1 is ENHRY and CDR2 is SYGVKD. The length of the CDR3 is 16 residues. With V trimmed by 6 bases and J by 2 bases, 11 bases remained unmatched. The CDR3 DNA follows: TGTGCCATCAGACCGATAGCCGGGACAGGGCCCTACGAGCAGTACTTC. Residues: CAIRPIAGTGPYEQYF.

This chain links TRBV7-2 with TRBJ1-4, with unresolved D. Trimming took off 5 bases at V and 4 bases at J, with 14 bases between the two ends. This CDR3 comprises 15 residues. Germline CDR1 reads SGHTA; CDR2 reads FQGNSA. CDR3 residues: CASSPTRQLNEKLFF. For the CDR3, the DNA is TGTGCCAGCAGCCCCACGAGACAACTTAATGAAAAACTGTTTTTT.

The chain has TRBV2 and TRBJ2-5; 8 bases agree with TRBD2. Germline CDR1 is SNHLY and CDR2 is FYNNEI. Trimming at V came to 1 base and at J to 5 bases, leaving 3 bases not matched to a gene. The CDR3 is 14 residues long. The CDR3 coding sequence is TGTGCCAGCAGTGAAGAGCGGGGGTGGGAGACCCAGTACTTC. Its translation is CASSEERGWETQYF.

The chain carries TRBV4-3 and TRBJ2-7, with a possible D match to TRBD1 (6 bases). The V gene lost 1 base and the J gene lost 4 bases, with 14 bases spanning the gap. There are 15 residues in the CDR3. Germline V lookup: CDR1 LGHNA, CDR2 YSLEER. CDR3 bases: TGCGCCAGCAGCCAAGCGACAGGTCGCACGTACGAGCAGTACTTC. As protein: CASSQATGRTYEQYF.

The rearrangement links TRBV19 to TRBJ2-5, with TRBD2 matching over 9 bases. The CDR3 sequence is 16 residues long. Looked up from germline, CDR1 is LNHDA and CDR2 is SQIVND (reference sequence). With V trimmed by 4 bases and J by 5 bases, 11 bases remained unmatched. The CDR3 spells CASSRMGGGAVETQYF. In DNA, the CDR3 is TGTGCCAGTAGTAGAATGGGCGGGGGGGCCGTTGAGACCCAGTACTTC. Together with reference TRBV19 and TRBJ2-5, the CDR3 gives the full variable domain: DGGITQSPKYLFRKEGQNVTLSCEQNLNHDAMYWYRQDPGQGLRLIYYSQIVNDFQKGDIAEGYSVSREKKESFPLTVTSAQKNPTAFYLCASSRMGGGAVETQYFGPGTRLLVL.

The V and J genes are TRBV6-5 and TRBJ2-3; the D gene is possibly TRBD2 (6 bases). V was clipped by 4 bases and J by 5 bases, with 10 bases between them. Germline CDR1 reads MNHEY; CDR2 reads SVGAGI. This CDR3 is built from 13 residues. In DNA, the CDR3 is TGTGCCAGCAGTTTGGAGGGCGAAGATACGCAGTATTTT. This sequence encodes CASSLEGEDTQYF.

The chain recombines TRBV27 with TRBJ1-1; D remains unclear. The V end lost 0 bases, the J end lost 0 bases, and 5 bases lay between the germline ends. Germline V gene data show CDR1 as MNHEY and CDR2 as SMNVEV (reference sequence). The CDR3 covers 14 residues. CDR3 region: CASSLSRLNTEAFF. CDR3 sequence (DNA): TGTGCCAGCAGTTTATCGAGGTTGAACACTGAAGCTTTCTTT.

The rearrangement uses TRBV19 and TRBJ1-1; 8 bases fit TRBD1. Germline CDR1 and CDR2: LNHDA and SQIVND (reference sequence). V lost 1 base to trimming and J lost 2 bases; unmatched junction nucleotides: 0. The CDR3 is 14 amino acids. CDR3 protein: CASSIAGGNTEAFF. DNA for the CDR3: TGTGCCAGTAGTATAGCAGGGGGCAACACTGAAGCTTTCTTT. The complete variable domain, with remaining parts taken from reference TRBV19 and TRBJ1-1, reads DGGITQSPKYLFRKEGQNVTLSCEQNLNHDAMYWYRQDPGQGLRLIYYSQIVNDFQKGDIAEGYSVSREKKESFPLTVTSAQKNPTAFYLCASSIAGGNTEAFFGQGTRLTVV.

The J gene is TRBJ2-1, the V gene TRBV13; 15 bases match TRBD2. Germline CDR1 PRHDT, CDR2 FYEKMQ (reference sequence). V shed 5 bases and J 8 bases; nucleotides not matched to a gene: 7. This CDR3 contains 16 residues. The CDR3 DNA reads as TGTGCCAGCAGCGGACTAGCGGGGGGGTTTAGGTATGAGCAGTTCTTC. It translates to CASSGLAGGFRYEQFF.

The rearrangement links TRBV4-2 to TRBJ1-2; TRBD1 matches 11 bases. CDR1 LGHNA and CDR2 YNFKEQ come from the germline V gene. V trimming: 4 bases; J trimming: 6 bases; junction bases outside the gene matches: 7. The CDR3 runs to 15 residues. The CDR3 reads CASSRGGQGANGYTF. The DNA of the CDR3 is TGTGCCAGCAGCCGTGGCGGACAGGGGGCGAATGGCTACACCTTC.